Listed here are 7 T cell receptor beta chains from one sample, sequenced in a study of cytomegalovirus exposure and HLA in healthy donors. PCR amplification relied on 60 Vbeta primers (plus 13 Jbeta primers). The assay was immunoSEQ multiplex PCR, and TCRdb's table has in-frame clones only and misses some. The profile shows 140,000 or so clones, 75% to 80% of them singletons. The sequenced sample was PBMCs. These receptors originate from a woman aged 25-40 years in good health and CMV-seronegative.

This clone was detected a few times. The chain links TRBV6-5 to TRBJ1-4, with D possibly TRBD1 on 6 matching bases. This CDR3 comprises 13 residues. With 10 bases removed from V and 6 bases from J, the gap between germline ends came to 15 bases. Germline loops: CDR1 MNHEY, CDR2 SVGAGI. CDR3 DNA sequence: TGTGCCACCTATAACAGGGCGGATGAAAAACTGTTTTTT. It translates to CATYNRADEKLFF.

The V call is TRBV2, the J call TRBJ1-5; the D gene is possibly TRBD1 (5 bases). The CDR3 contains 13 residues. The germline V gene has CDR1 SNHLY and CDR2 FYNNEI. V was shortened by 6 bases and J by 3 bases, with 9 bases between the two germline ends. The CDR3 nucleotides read TGTGCCAGCAGGGGGACTTCCAATCAGCCCCAGCATTTT. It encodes CASRGTSNQPQHF.

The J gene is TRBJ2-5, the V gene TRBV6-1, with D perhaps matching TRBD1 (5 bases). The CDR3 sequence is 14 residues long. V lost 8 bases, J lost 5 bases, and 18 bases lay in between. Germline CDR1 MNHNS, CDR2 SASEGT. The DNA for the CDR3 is TGTGCCAGCTGGACACTCCCCGCCGTGGAGACCCAGTACTTC. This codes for CASWTLPAVETQYF.

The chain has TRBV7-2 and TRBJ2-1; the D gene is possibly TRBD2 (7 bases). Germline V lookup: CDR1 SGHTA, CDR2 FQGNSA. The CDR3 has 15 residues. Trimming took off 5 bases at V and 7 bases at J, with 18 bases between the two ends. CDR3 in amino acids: CASSVGGAGANEQFF. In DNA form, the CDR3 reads TGTGCCAGCAGCGTCGGTGGGGCGGGGGCGAATGAGCAGTTCTTC.

Here the CDR3 reads CASSQEPGDEQYF. CDR3 coding DNA: TGTGCCAGCTCACAAGAGCCGGGGGACGAGCAGTACTTC. The rearrangement joins TRBV18 to TRBJ2-7; D might be TRBD2 (6 bases). V lost 4 bases, J lost 5 bases, and 12 bases lay in between. This CDR3 spans 13 amino acids. CDR1 and CDR2 from the germline V gene are KGHSH and LQKENI.

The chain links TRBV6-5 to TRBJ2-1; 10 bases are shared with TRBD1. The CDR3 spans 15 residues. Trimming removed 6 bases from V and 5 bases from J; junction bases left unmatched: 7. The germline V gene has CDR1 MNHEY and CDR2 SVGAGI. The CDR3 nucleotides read TGTGCCAGCAGCCTCCGGGACAGGGGCCACAATGAGCAGTTCTTC. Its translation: CASSLRDRGHNEQFF.

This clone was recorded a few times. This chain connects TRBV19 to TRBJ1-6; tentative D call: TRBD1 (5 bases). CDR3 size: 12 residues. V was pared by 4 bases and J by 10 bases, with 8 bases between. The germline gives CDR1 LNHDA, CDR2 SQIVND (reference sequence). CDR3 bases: TGTGCCAGTAGTACAGGGAACTCACCCCTCCACTTT. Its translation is CASSTGNSPLHF.